These 24 T cell receptor beta chains were all obtained from the same sample, sequenced in a study of cytomegalovirus exposure and HLA in healthy donors (dated by TCRdb to about 2017). The protocol used for the library was the immunoSEQ multiplex PCR assay. For the multiplex PCR, a mixture combining 60 forward primers for TCR Vbeta segments and 13 reverse primers for TCR Jbeta segments was used. Not all clones reach the TCRdb copy of this immuneACCESS table, which keeps in-frame sequences only. Checked studies attribute under half of the gap to unresolved V genes and leave the rest unexplained. This sample comprises roughly 97,000 clones, over 75% of them detected only once. Of the sample, approximately 5.3% is held by the ten largest clones. Sequencing input: PBMCs. The receptors here all came from a young woman in good health and CMV-seropositive.

The chain joins TRBV4-2 to TRBJ1-5; 7 nucleotides match TRBD1. V lost 1 base to trimming and J lost 7 bases; unmatched junction nucleotides: 4. Per germline, CDR1 LGHNA and CDR2 YNFKEQ. This CDR3 spans 14 amino acids. CDR3 in DNA: TGTGCCAGCAGCCAAGGACAGGGATCGCAGCCCCAGCATTTT. It encodes CASSQGQGSQPQHF.

This clone has only a few counts. V is TRBV2 and J is TRBJ2-7; TRBD2 aligns across 7 bases. The CDR3 totals 13 residues. Germline V gene lookup returns CDR1 SNHLY and CDR2 FYNNEI. The V segment lost 4 bases and the J segment 3 bases; nucleotides outside the gene matches: 3. In DNA, the CDR3 is TGTGCCAGCAGTGGAAGCGGGATCTACGAGCAGTACTTC. Its protein product is CASSGSGIYEQYF.

The rearrangement links TRBV5-1 to TRBJ1-2; D remains unclear. Deletions cut 0 bases from V and 4 bases from J, with 16 bases between. CDR1 and CDR2 (germline): SGHRS, YFSETQ. The CDR3 covers 16 residues. CDR3 in DNA: TGCGCCAGCAGCTTGGCCGGGCGGGTGTCGGGCTATGGCTACACCTTC. Protein product: CASSLAGRVSGYGYTF.

V gene TRBV28 combines with J gene TRBJ2-5; TRBD1 matches 7 bases. The J segment lost 1 base and the V segment lost 4 bases, leaving 3 bases of the junction unmatched. Germline loops: CDR1 MDHEN, CDR2 SYDVKM. This CDR3 is built from 14 residues. The CDR3 region is CASSSGQSQETQYF. CDR3 in DNA: TGTGCCAGCAGTTCGGGACAGAGCCAAGAGACCCAGTACTTC.

This clone was counted a few times. The chain employs TRBV9 and TRBJ2-3, with a tentative D call TRBD2 (6 bases). Germline V gene data show CDR1 as SGDLS and CDR2 as YYNGEE. This CDR3 contains 14 residues. Trimming took 1 base from V and 4 from J, leaving 10 bases between them. Here the CDR3 DNA reads TGTGCCAGCAGCGTAAGCCTAGCGCCAGATACGCAGTATTTT. As protein: CASSVSLAPDTQYF.

The chain employs TRBV4-1 and TRBJ1-1; 8 bases are shared with TRBD1. V shed 6 bases, J shed 9 bases, and the junction held 9 bases outside the gene matches. CDR1 is MGHRA, CDR2 YSYEKL, per germline. This CDR3 has 13 residues. The CDR3 loop reads CASSLGQASKAFF. The CDR3 coding sequence is TGCGCCAGCAGTCTGGGACAGGCATCGAAAGCTTTCTTT.

This clone was counted a few times. This sequence joins TRBV6-1 and TRBJ1-1; 9 bases align to TRBD1. Germline CDR1 and CDR2: MNHNS and SASEGT. The CDR3 runs to 13 residues. Trimming removed 6 bases from V and 3 bases from J; junction bases left unmatched: 2. The CDR3 nucleotides are TGTGCCAGCAGCGGACAGGGGCACACTGAAGCTTTCTTT. It codes for CASSGQGHTEAFF.

The chain carries TRBV11-2 and TRBJ2-1; TRBD2 matches at 10 bases. This CDR3 has 15 residues. After removal of 5 bases from V and 7 bases from J, the junction contained 8 bases not matched to a gene. Looked up from germline, CDR1 is SGHAT and CDR2 is FQNNGV. The DNA of the CDR3 is TGTGCCAGCAGCGCAAGAGCGGGAGGGCCGAATGAGCAGTTCTTC. Protein product: CASSARAGGPNEQFF.

The chain couples TRBV18 to TRBJ1-5, with D unclear. The CDR3 has 14 amino acids. Between the trimmed V and J ends, which lost 6 bases and 0 bases, there was a span of 9 bases. Germline CDR1 and CDR2: KGHSH and LQKENI. This CDR3 reads CASSMQNSNQPQHF. CDR3 sequence (DNA): TGTGCCAGCTCTATGCAGAATAGCAATCAGCCCCAGCATTTT.

Points on this clone: This sequence is one base from a far larger clone and is likely a read error. The V gene is TRBV13, the J gene TRBJ2-7; 9 positions agree with TRBD2. The J segment lost 6 bases and the V segment lost 5 bases, leaving 11 bases of the junction unmatched. This CDR3 is built from 15 residues. The germline CDR1 and CDR2 sequences are PRHDT and FYEKMQ (reference sequence). CDR3 residues: CASSPEREVAPEQYV. The CDR3 nucleotides are TGTGCCAGCAGCCCGGAGCGGGAGGTGGCTCCCGAGCAGTACGTC.

The chain uses TRBV10-2 and TRBJ2-1; 8 nucleotides align to TRBD2. The germline gives CDR1 WSHSY, CDR2 SAAADI. Unmatched junction bases numbered 18, after V lost 6 bases and J lost 8 bases. CDR3 length: 17 residues. CDR3 amino acids: CASRPGVGAGVFDEQFF. CDR3 bases: TGCGCCAGCAGACCGGGGGTGGGAGCGGGAGTATTCGATGAGCAGTTCTTC.

The chain couples TRBV2 to TRBJ2-1; TRBD2 might be the D (6 bases). With 7 bases removed from V and 3 bases from J, the gap between germline ends came to 10 bases. This CDR3 spans 13 amino acids. Looked up from germline, CDR1 is SNHLY and CDR2 is FYNNEI. In DNA, the CDR3 is TGTGCCAGCACGGATAGCGGCTACAATGAGCAGTTCTTC. It is translated as CASTDSGYNEQFF.

The chain combines TRBV28 with TRBJ2-6; a possible D gene is TRBD2 (6 bases). V dropped 6 bases and J dropped 13 bases, with 16 bases sitting between them. The CDR3 has 13 residues. Per germline, CDR1 MDHEN and CDR2 SYDVKM. This CDR3 reads CASSTGETPVLTF. The CDR3 bases are TGTGCCAGCAGCACGGGGGAGACCCCGGTCCTGACTTTC. Supplemented by reference TRBV28 and TRBJ2-6, the full variable domain reads DVKVTQSSRYLVKRTGEKVFLECVQDMDHENMFWYRQDPGLGLRLIYFSYDVKMKEKGDIPEGYSVSREKKERFSLILESASTNQTSMYLCASSTGETPVLTFGAGSRLTVL.

The CDR3 reads CSATPLAGGRGYEQFF. The CDR3 nucleotides read TGCAGCGCCACGCCACTAGCGGGAGGGCGTGGATATGAGCAGTTCTTC. V gene TRBV29-1 combines with J gene TRBJ2-1; TRBD2 matches at 13 bases. The junction had 14 bases not matched to a gene; V was cut back by 7 bases and J by 8 bases. CDR3 size: 16 residues. Germline CDR1 reads SQVTM; CDR2 reads ANQGSEA.

There are many counts of this clone. V usage is TRBV27 and J usage is TRBJ1-5, with 8 bases that match TRBD1. CDR1 MNHEY and CDR2 SMNVEV come from the germline V gene (reference sequence). V gave up 4 bases and J gave up 3 bases; unmatched junction bases: 5. The CDR3 extends over 15 amino acids. The CDR3 DNA reads TGTGCCAGCAGTTCAGGGGGCAAAAACAATCAGCCCCAGCATTTT. Translation: CASSSGGKNNQPQHF.

This clone was counted only a few times. The chain recombines TRBV10-3 with TRBJ1-1; 8 bases line up with TRBD1. The CDR3 length is 14 residues. Germline CDR1 reads ENHRY; CDR2 reads SYGVKD. Losses at the gene ends were 5 bases for V and 3 bases for J; bases not matched to a gene: 5. The CDR3 here is CAISQQGAYTEAFF. The CDR3 DNA follows: TGTGCCATCAGTCAGCAGGGGGCGTACACTGAAGCTTTCTTT.

This clone has more than one count but fewer than ten. The rearrangement links TRBV10-3 to TRBJ1-2; perhaps TRBD1 as D (6 bases). The germline gives CDR1 ENHRY, CDR2 SYGVKD. This CDR3 is 14 amino acids long. Trimming took off 3 bases at V and 6 bases at J, with 14 bases between the two ends. DNA for the CDR3: TGTGCCATCAGTGATTATGCGGGGGGCAATGGCTACACCTTC. Translating it yields CAISDYAGGNGYTF.

This chain connects TRBV20-1 to TRBJ1-4; unclear D gene. The length of the CDR3 is 10 residues. CDR1 is DFQATT and CDR2 is SNEGSKA in the germline V gene (reference sequence). DNA of the CDR3: TGCCAAGCCTCTAATGAAAAACTGTTTTTT. Encoded protein: CQASNEKLFF.

The genes are TRBV5-1 and TRBJ1-4; 7 nucleotides match TRBD1. V was pared by 3 bases and J by 7 bases, with 9 bases of the junction left unmatched. The CDR3 totals 15 residues. Germline assignment: CDR1 SGHRS and CDR2 YFSETQ. The CDR3 reads CASSSTGTSAEKLFF. The DNA of the CDR3 is TGCGCCAGCAGCTCGACAGGGACATCAGCTGAAAAACTGTTTTTT.

The V call is TRBV2, the J call TRBJ2-2; tentative D call: TRBD1 (5 bases). Germline V gives CDR1 SNHLY, CDR2 FYNNEI. V was clipped by 7 bases and J by 8 bases, with 11 bases between them. The CDR3 contains 12 residues. The CDR3 loop reads CASNKRQGELFF. The CDR3 bases are TGTGCCAGCAACAAAAGACAGGGGGAGCTGTTTTTT.

The chain uses TRBV2 and TRBJ2-1; 10 bases agree with TRBD2. Germline trimming cut 7 bases from V and 7 bases from J; bases unmatched to any gene: 7. The CDR3 length is 14 residues. Germline V CDR1 and CDR2: SNHLY, FYNNEI. CDR3 in amino acids: CASNEREGRNEQFF. Written as DNA, the CDR3 is TGTGCCAGCAACGAGCGGGAGGGCCGGAATGAGCAGTTCTTC.

This clone showed up just a few times. The chain is built from TRBV19 and TRBJ2-7; 13 nucleotides line up with TRBD2. J lost 3 bases, V lost 4 bases, and 6 bases had no gene match. The CDR3 totals 16 residues. From germline, CDR1 is LNHDA and CDR2 SQIVND (reference sequence). As DNA, the CDR3 is TGTGCCAGTAGTACCCTACTAGCGGGGGGGTTCTACGAGCAGTACTTC. This sequence encodes CASSTLLAGGFYEQYF.

The CDR3 DNA is TGTGCCATCAGTGGGGCTAGCGGGAACCAAGAGACCCAGTACTTC. Amino acids: CAISGASGNQETQYF. This sequence joins TRBV10-3 and TRBJ2-5; 9 bases map to TRBD2. V lost 4 bases and J lost 0; bases outside the gene matches: 3. Germline V gives CDR1 ENHRY, CDR2 SYGVKD. The length of the CDR3 is 15 residues.

This clone has a single count. The chain links TRBV29-1 to TRBJ1-5; 12 bases align to TRBD1. The CDR3 is made up of 13 amino acids. CDR1 and CDR2 (germline): SQVTM, ANQGSEA. The V segment lost 6 bases and the J segment 6 bases; nucleotides outside the gene matches: 3. The CDR3 here is CSVGQGASQPQHF. In DNA form, the CDR3 reads TGCAGCGTGGGACAGGGGGCAAGTCAGCCCCAGCATTTT.